Listed here are 22 T cell receptor beta chains from one sample, sequenced in a study of patients and donors after allogeneic stem cell transplantation (dated by TCRdb to the early 2020s). The library was obtained by RT-PCR. Sequencing was performed on a NextSeq 550. The public reads were quality trimmed at Q25 with fastp and then assembled into clones with MiXCR by TCRdb, keeping productive beta chains. Every entry covers one CDR3 protein and lists the most common genes and DNA from its rows. Across this sample there are about 110,000 distinct CDR3 sequences, with about a third seen only once. The ten top clones hold approximately 30% of the sample. The sequenced sample consisted of blood, either unsorted or a sorted T cell fraction (not recorded which). The receptors originated from a human donor who was either an allogeneic HSCT recipient or a stem cell or donor lymphocyte infusion donor (not recorded which). It is not recorded whose cells these are; they may come from a transplant donor.

This clonotype has just a few counts. V and J are TRBV12-3 or TRBV12-4 and TRBJ1-5; D gene ambiguous. V was shortened by 3 bases and J by 3 bases, with 6 bases between the two germline ends. CDR3 length: 13 residues. The DNA of the CDR3 is TGTGCCAGCAGTTTGTTCCCCAATCAGCCCCAGCATTTT. This encodes CASSLFPNQPQHF.

The CDR3 coding sequence is TGTGCCAGCAAAAGCCCTCTAGCGGGAGGGGATACGCAGTATTTT. It is translated as CASKSPLAGGDTQYF. The chain links TRBV6-1 to TRBJ2-3, with 12 positions matching TRBD2. Germline values: CDR1 MNHNS, CDR2 SASEGT. There are 15 residues in the CDR3. The V segment lost 7 bases and the J segment 6 bases; nucleotides outside the gene matches: 8.

The chain couples TRBV6-1 to TRBJ1-5, with D possibly TRBD1 on 5 matching bases. CDR1 and CDR2 (germline): MNHNS, SASEGT. V was clipped by 3 bases and J by 6 bases, with 12 bases between them. The CDR3 length is 14 residues. CDR3 residues: CASSERQYGQPQHF. The CDR3 nucleotides are TGTGCCAGCAGTGAGAGACAGTACGGTCAGCCCCAGCATTTT.

In its sample, this clonotype was seen a few times. The chain is built from TRBV12-3 or TRBV12-4 and TRBJ2-7; TRBD1 might be the D (6 bases). V was cut by 6 bases and J by 1 base, with 16 bases left in between. There are 15 residues in the CDR3. The CDR3 is CASSERQVRSYEQYF. CDR3 coding DNA: TGTGCCAGCAGCGAAAGACAGGTGAGGTCCTACGAGCAGTACTTC.

Only a few counts were recorded for this clonotype. The J gene is TRBJ1-5, the V gene TRBV29-1, with 11 bases fitting TRBD1. V shed 6 bases, J shed 0 bases, and the junction held 1 base outside the gene matches. This CDR3 has 14 residues. From germline, CDR1 is SQVTM and CDR2 ANQGSEA. The CDR3 sequence is CSVGTGGSNQPQHF. The CDR3 coding sequence is TGCAGCGTAGGGACAGGGGGTAGCAATCAGCCCCAGCATTTT.

This chain connects TRBV6-2 or TRBV6-3 to TRBJ2-2; TRBD2 agrees at 10 bases. The CDR3 has 18 residues. V gave up 6 bases and J gave up 6 bases; unmatched junction bases: 16. CDR1 MNHEY and CDR2 SVGEGT come from the germline V gene. The CDR3 region is CASSTRKFSSGSPGELFF. CDR3 DNA: TGTGCCAGCAGCACCCGAAAATTCTCTAGCGGGAGCCCCGGGGAGCTGTTTTTT.

The chain is built from TRBV4-3 and TRBJ2-2; 10 nucleotides match TRBD1. There are 16 residues in the CDR3. Germline lookup yields CDR1 LGHNA and CDR2 YSLEER. The junction had 1 base not matched to a gene; V was cut back by 3 bases and J by 0 bases. The CDR3 DNA sequence: TGCGCCAGCAGCCAGGGGACAGGGGCGAACACCGGGGAGCTGTTTTTT. Protein sequence: CASSQGTGANTGELFF.

This clonotype was observed a handful of times. The V and J genes are TRBV20-1 and TRBJ2-3, with a possible D match to TRBD2 (5 bases). V shed 2 bases and J shed 4 bases, with 16 bases lying between them. Germline loops: CDR1 DFQATT, CDR2 SNEGSKA (reference sequence). The CDR3 length is 15 residues. In DNA, the CDR3 is TGCAGTGCTAGACGGGCTAGCAGGTATCCAGATACGCAGTATTTT. Translated, it gives CSARRASRYPDTQYF.

This clonotype has a handful of counts. The chain couples TRBV12-3 or TRBV12-4 to TRBJ1-1; D is unresolved. The CDR3 consists of 12 residues. The V end was cut by 3 bases, the J end by 5 bases, with 7 bases between. CDR3 residues: CASSFGVTEAFF. The CDR3 DNA reads as TGTGCCAGCAGTTTCGGGGTTACTGAAGCTTTCTTT.

This clonotype showed up just a few times. The gene calls are TRBV29-1 and TRBJ2-1; tentative D call: TRBD1 (6 bases). The germline CDR1 and CDR2 sequences are SQVTM and ANQGSEA. V was pared by 7 bases and J by 5 bases, with 15 bases between. The CDR3 covers 13 residues. CDR3 amino acids: CSGGRGYHNEQFF. The CDR3, as DNA: TGCAGCGGGGGCAGGGGATACCACAATGAGCAGTTCTTC.

The chain joins TRBV18 to TRBJ1-1; possible D gene TRBD1, 5 bases. Trimming left V 5 bases short and J 1 base short, with 14 bases between. This CDR3 region has 15 residues. CDR1 is KGHSH and CDR2 is LQKENI in the germline V gene. CDR3 region: CASSITSGQNTEAFF. The CDR3 DNA follows: TGTGCCAGCTCAATCACCAGCGGACAGAACACTGAAGCTTTCTTT.

The chain combines TRBV2 with TRBJ2-5; no definite D call. The CDR3 sequence is 12 residues long. Trimming left V 6 bases short and J 5 bases short, with 10 bases between. Germline CDR1 reads SNHLY; CDR2 reads FYNNEI. CDR3 residues: CASRRMGETQYF. The CDR3 bases are TGTGCCAGCAGGAGGATGGGGGAGACCCAGTACTTC.

The table lists this clonotype with a few counts. The CDR3 sequence is CASSVAQGVEETQYF. In nucleotides, the CDR3 is TGTGCCAGCAGCGTAGCACAGGGGGTGGAGGAGACCCAGTACTTC. The gene calls are TRBV9 and TRBJ2-5; 8 bases are shared with TRBD1. V dropped 0 bases and J dropped 5; count of bases not matched to a gene: 6. The CDR3 has 15 amino acids. The V gene's germline CDR1 is SGDLS and CDR2 YYNGEE.

The V gene is TRBV5-1, the J gene TRBJ1-1, with no clear D. The CDR3 loop spans 14 amino acids. V shed 1 base and J shed 1 base, with 8 bases lying between them. Germline values: CDR1 SGHRS, CDR2 YFSETQ. CDR3 loop: CASSLMTWNTEAFF. DNA of the CDR3: TGCGCCAGCAGCTTGATGACGTGGAACACTGAAGCTTTCTTT.

This clonotype was found a few times. The chain couples TRBV29-1 to TRBJ2-7; D remains ambiguous. Germline V gene lookup returns CDR1 SQVTM and CDR2 ANQGSEA. CDR3 length equals 12 residues. Trimming cost V 4 bases and J 6 bases, with 13 bases left between them. The CDR3 reads CSVVRTPGEQYF. CDR3 in DNA: TGCAGCGTTGTGCGGACCCCCGGCGAGCAGTACTTC.

This chain links TRBV20-1 with TRBJ1-1; 7 bases line up with TRBD1. CDR1 is DFQATT and CDR2 is SNEGSKA in the germline V gene (reference sequence). V shed 6 bases, J shed 4 bases, and the junction held 8 bases outside the gene matches. This CDR3 contains 13 residues. CDR3 DNA: TGCAGTGCCAGGGGACAGCGACCCACTGAAGCTTTCTTT. Translation: CSARGQRPTEAFF.

This clonotype occurred a few times. The gene calls are TRBV4-2 and TRBJ2-7; 9 nucleotides line up with TRBD1. Per the germline V gene, CDR1 is LGHNA and CDR2 is YNFKEQ. J gave up 6 bases and V 0 bases, and 12 bases lay outside the gene matches. This CDR3 contains 17 residues. CDR3 residues: CASSQDPAGQGLIEQYF. CDR3 DNA sequence: TGTGCCAGCAGCCAAGACCCCGCGGGACAGGGACTGATCGAGCAGTACTTC.

The rearrangement links TRBV30 to TRBJ1-1; D possibly corresponds to TRBD1 (5 bases). Between the trimmed V and J ends, which lost 4 bases and 0 bases, there was a span of 12 bases. CDR3 length equals 14 residues. In germline, CDR1 is GTSNPN, CDR2 SVGIG (reference sequence). The CDR3 bases are TGTGCCTGGACACAGGACGAGGTGAACACTGAAGCTTTCTTT. Translated: CAWTQDEVNTEAFF.

This clonotype was recorded many times. The rearrangement joins TRBV20-1 to TRBJ2-1; no reliable D call. The length of the CDR3 is 11 residues. V was clipped by 6 bases and J by 6 bases, with 9 bases between them. Germline CDR1 reads DFQATT; CDR2 reads SNEGSKA (reference sequence). As DNA, the CDR3 is TGCAGTGCGCCCGGGCGCAATGAGCAGTTCTTC. It encodes CSAPGRNEQFF.

This chain connects TRBV7-2 to TRBJ1-3; D gene unclear. Germline lookup yields CDR1 SGHTA and CDR2 FQGNSA. The CDR3 has 14 amino acids. Trimming cost V 5 bases and J 4 bases, with 12 bases left between them. The chain's CDR3 is CASSHSGNGNTIYF. CDR3 sequence (DNA): TGTGCCAGCAGCCACTCGGGGAACGGAAACACCATATATTTT.

The V gene is TRBV12-3 or TRBV12-4, the J gene TRBJ1-4; TRBD1 matches 7 bases. The CDR3 consists of 14 residues. J was trimmed by 5 bases and V by 4 bases; bases with no gene match: 4. CDR3 DNA: TGTGCCAGCAGTTCGACAGGGACGAATGAAAAACTGTTTTTT. Protein product: CASSSTGTNEKLFF.

The V gene is TRBV5-6, the J gene TRBJ2-4; unclear D gene. There are 16 residues in the CDR3. Deletions cut 5 bases from V and 0 bases from J, with 15 bases between. Germline-derived CDR1 and CDR2 are SGHDT and YYEEEE. DNA for the CDR3: TGTGCCAGCAGTTTGCTGACCGGGCTAGCCAAAAACATTCAGTACTTC. This sequence encodes CASSLLTGLAKNIQYF.